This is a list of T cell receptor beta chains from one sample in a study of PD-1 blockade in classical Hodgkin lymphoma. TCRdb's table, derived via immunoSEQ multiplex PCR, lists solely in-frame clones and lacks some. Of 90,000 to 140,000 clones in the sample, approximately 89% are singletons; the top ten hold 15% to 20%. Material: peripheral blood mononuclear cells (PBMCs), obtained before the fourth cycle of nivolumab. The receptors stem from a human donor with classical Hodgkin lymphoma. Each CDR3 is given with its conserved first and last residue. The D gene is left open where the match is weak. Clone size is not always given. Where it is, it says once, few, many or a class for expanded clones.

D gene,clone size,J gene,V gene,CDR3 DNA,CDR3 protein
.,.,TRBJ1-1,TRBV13,TGTGCCAGCAGCTTAGGGGGCTGGGACCCTGAAGCTTTCTTT,CASSLGGWDPEAFF
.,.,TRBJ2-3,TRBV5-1,TGCGCCAGCAGCTTCGGCGCGGGTGGGGCAGATACGCAGTATTTT,CASSFGAGGADTQYF
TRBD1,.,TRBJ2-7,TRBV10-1,TGCGCCAGCAGTGAAGCGAGGGACAGGGGGCAAGAGCAGTACTTC,CASSEARDRGQEQYF
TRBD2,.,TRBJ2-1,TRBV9,TGTGCCAGCAGCGTCTCACTAGCGGGAAACAGACCCTACAATGAGCAGTTCTTC,CASSVSLAGNRPYNEQFF
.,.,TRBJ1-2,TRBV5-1,TGCGCCAGCAGCTTAGACCCTCACGGGGCTCTCTATGGCTACACCTTC,CASSLDPHGALYGYTF
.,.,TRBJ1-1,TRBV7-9,TGTGCCAGCAGCCACCAGGCGATGAACACTGAAGCTTTCTTT,CASSHQAMNTEAFF
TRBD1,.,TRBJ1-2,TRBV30,TGTGCCTGGAGTGGGAGACAGGGTAACTATGGCTACACCTTC,CAWSGRQGNYGYTF
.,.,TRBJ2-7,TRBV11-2,TGTGCCAGCAGCTTAAGTCGCGTAACCTCCTACGAGCAGTACTTC,CASSLSRVTSYEQYF
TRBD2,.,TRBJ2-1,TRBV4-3,TGCGCCAGCAGCCAAGTACCCGGGAGGGCCTATTCCAATGAGCAGTTCTTC,CASSQVPGRAYSNEQFF
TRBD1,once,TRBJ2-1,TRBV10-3,TGTGCCATCAGTGCTTCGGGACAGGGGGCTTGGAATGAGCAGTTCTTC,CAISASGQGAWNEQFF
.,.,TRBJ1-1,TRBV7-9,TGTGCCAGCAGCTTAGCCATGGGAGGTACTGAAGCTTTCTTT,CASSLAMGGTEAFF
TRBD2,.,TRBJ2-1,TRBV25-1,TGTGCCAGTTCGGGACTAGCGAACTACAATGAGCAGTTCTTC,CASSGLANYNEQFF
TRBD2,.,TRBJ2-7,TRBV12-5,TGTGCTAGTGGTTTCACAGTATACGAAGGGGAGGGCCACGAGCAGTACTTC,CASGFTVYEGEGHEQYF
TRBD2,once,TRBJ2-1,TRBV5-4,TGTGCCAGCAGCTTGGTTCTTAGCGGGAAGGGGAATGAGCAGTTCTTC,CASSLVLSGKGNEQFF
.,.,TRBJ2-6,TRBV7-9,TGTGCCAGCAGCAGTCGGGCGGCGGGGGCCAACGTCCTGACTTTC,CASSSRAAGANVLTF
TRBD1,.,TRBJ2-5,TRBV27,TGTGCCAGCAGTTTACTACAGGGGGGTCAAGAGACCCAGTACTTC,CASSLLQGGQETQYF
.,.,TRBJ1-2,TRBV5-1,TGCGCCAGCAGCCCACATTGGACGGGCTTTGGCTACACCTTC,CASSPHWTGFGYTF
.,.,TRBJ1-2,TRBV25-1,TGTGCCAGCAGTCCCCCAGGACCCGGTGGCTACACCTTC,CASSPPGPGGYTF
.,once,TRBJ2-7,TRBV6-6,TGTGCCAGCAGTTACTCCCCGTCAGGGGAGCAGTACTTC,CASSYSPSGEQYF
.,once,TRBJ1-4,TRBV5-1,TGCGCCAGCAGGTCCGGGACAACTAATGAAAAACTGTTTTTT,CASRSGTTNEKLFF
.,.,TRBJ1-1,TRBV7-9,TGTGCCAGCAGCTTATCGAGTGAAGCTTTCTTT,CASSLSSEAFF
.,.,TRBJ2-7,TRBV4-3,TGCGCCAGCAGCCAAGATCGACTCCCGGGACCCTACGAGCAGTACTTC,CASSQDRLPGPYEQYF
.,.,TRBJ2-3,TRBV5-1,TGCGCCAGCAGCGTAGGGACCCAGGCGGCAGATACGCAGTATTTT,CASSVGTQAADTQYF
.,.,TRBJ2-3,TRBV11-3,TGTGCCAGCAGTTATTCAGGGGTGAACGCAGATACGCAGTATTTT,CASSYSGVNADTQYF
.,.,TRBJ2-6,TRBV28,TGTGCCAGCAGTTTATATATGGGAATAGGTCGGGCCAACGTCCTGACTTTC,CASSLYMGIGRANVLTF
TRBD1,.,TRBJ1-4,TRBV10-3,TGTGCCATCAGTACCGGGACAGTGGGGACTAATGAAAAACTGTTTTTT,CAISTGTVGTNEKLFF
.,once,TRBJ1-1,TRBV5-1,TGCGCCAGCAGCTTGACCAGTGGGGCCACTGAAGCTTTCTTT,CASSLTSGATEAFF
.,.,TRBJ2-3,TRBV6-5,TGTGCCAGCAGTTATGGGCAGTGGACAGATACGCAGTATTTT,CASSYGQWTDTQYF
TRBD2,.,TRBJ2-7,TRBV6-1,TGTGCCACTATAGCGGGAGTTGGTTACGAGCAGTACTTC,CATIAGVGYEQYF
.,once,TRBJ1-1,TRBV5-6,TGTGCCAGCGGGGTGAACACTGAAGCTTTCTTT,CASGVNTEAFF
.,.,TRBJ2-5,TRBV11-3,TGTGCCATAGAGACACGTGGCCAGTACCAAGAGACCCAGTACTTC,CAIETRGQYQETQYF
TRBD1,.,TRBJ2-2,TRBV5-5,TGTGCCAGCAGCCCTCCGGACAGGGCTTACACCGGGGAGCTGTTTTTT,CASSPPDRAYTGELFF
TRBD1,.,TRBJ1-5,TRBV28,TGTGCCAGCAGTTTTCGGACAGGGGGGGTAAGTCAGCCCCAGCATTTT,CASSFRTGGVSQPQHF
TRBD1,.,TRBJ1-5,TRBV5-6,TGTGCCAGCAGCCGCCGGGACAGGGGAGTAACTCAGCCCCAGCATTTT,CASSRRDRGVTQPQHF
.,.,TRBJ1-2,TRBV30,TGTGCCTGGCCTAGGGGGGGCAACTATGGCTACACCTTC,CAWPRGGNYGYTF
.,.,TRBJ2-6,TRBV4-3,TGCGCCAGCAGCCAAGAAGCTCGAACTGGGGCCAACGTCCTGACTTTC,CASSQEARTGANVLTF
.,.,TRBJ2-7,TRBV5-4,TGTGCCAGCAGCTTGGGCCCCGGGACCCCCTACGAGCAGTACTTC,CASSLGPGTPYEQYF
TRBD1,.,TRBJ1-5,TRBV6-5,TGTGCCAGCAGTTCTGGACAGGCTGGCGGGCCCCAGCATTTT,CASSSGQAGGPQHF
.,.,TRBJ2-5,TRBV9,TGTGCCAGCAGCGTAGATAAGGGCTGGGAGACCCAGTACTTC,CASSVDKGWETQYF